This T cell receptor (beta chain) is drawn from a study of OX40 agonist ivuxolimab in advanced cancers. About the research overall: Of the participants, about 40% had some prior anti-PD-1, anti-PD-L1 or anti-CTLA-4 therapy, which was allowed.

Data came from immunoSEQ multiplex PCR; TCRdb stores just in-frame clones and leaves some out. The repertoire holds approximately 44,000 clones, 75% to 85% seen once, with 10% in the top ten. This receptor was taken from an adult with an advanced solid tumor such as melanoma, head and neck, liver or kidney cancer. The sequencing here drew on CD4+ or CD8+ T cells sorted from blood, taken in a trial of the OX40 agonist ivuxolimab.

The DNA of the CDR3 is TGCGCCAGCAGCTTGGAGTTAGCTAGCGGGACCCCAGATACGCAGTATTTT. It yields the protein CASSLELASGTPDTQYF. The chain carries TRBV5-1 and TRBJ2-3, with TRBD2 matching over 9 bases. The CDR3 loop spans 17 amino acids. In germline, CDR1 is SGHRS, CDR2 YFSETQ. Trimming removed 0 bases from V and 4 bases from J; junction bases left unmatched: 9.